This T cell receptor (beta chain) stems from a study of T cell clonotyping in hematopoietic cell transplantation. The assay was immunoSEQ multiplex PCR, and TCRdb's table has in-frame clones only and misses some. The repertoire holds about 29,000 clones, with approximately 90% as singletons. The CDR3 is 16 residues long. The germline V and J ends were trimmed by 7 bases and 1 base, with 19 bases remaining between them. The germline CDR1 and CDR2 sequences are MNHNY and SVGAGI (reference sequence). The sequences come from PBMCs, collected 100 days after allogeneic stem cell transplant. This TCR came from a female patient in her fifties or sixties who had an allogeneic stem cell transplant from a related donor, so the T cells may come from the graft donor. Some clones in this sample may be carry-over from other donors' samples. The chain has TRBV6-6 and TRBJ1-1, with D unclear. The CDR3 here is CASTHRARGWNTEAFF. In DNA form, the CDR3 reads TGTGCCAGCACCCACCGGGCCCGGGGTTGGAACACTGAAGCTTTCTTT.